The 21 T cell receptor beta chains below come from one sample, sequenced in a study of shared clonotypes between healthy human individuals. Libraries were prepared by immunoSEQ multiplex PCR; TCRdb keeps only in-frame clonotypes and omits some of them. The sample has about 2 million clones, approximately 95% seen once. Naive CD8 cells lacked CD45RO, underwent positive selection for CCR7 and left out terminally differentiated effector memory CD45RA+ cells. The specimen sequenced was naive CD8+ T cells sorted from blood. The receptors originated from a man between 18 and 35 years old in good health.

Concerning this clone: Distinct nucleotide sequences in the sample also encode this CDR3. The chain combines TRBV19 with TRBJ1-1, with 9 bases aligning to TRBD1. Germline lookup yields CDR1 LNHDA and CDR2 SQIVND (reference sequence). CDR3 length: 14 residues. J was trimmed by 4 bases and V by 3 bases; bases with no gene match: 3. In DNA form, the CDR3 reads TGTGCCAGTAGTATGGGACAGGGTGGCACTGAAGCTTTCTTT. Translation: CASSMGQGGTEAFF.

This clone was seen just once. The chain recombines TRBV7-9 with TRBJ2-5; 7 nucleotides match TRBD1. The germline V gene has CDR1 SEHNR and CDR2 FQNEAQ (reference sequence). The CDR3 totals 15 residues. Losses at the gene ends were 3 bases for V and 1 base for J; bases not matched to a gene: 5. DNA for the CDR3: TGTGCCAGCAGCTTCGCCCGGACAGGCCAAGAGACCCAGTACTTC. Its translation: CASSFARTGQETQYF. Supplemented by reference TRBV7-9 and TRBJ2-5, the full variable domain reads DTGVSQNPRHKITKRGQNVTFRCDPISEHNRLYWYRQTLGQGPEFLTYFQNEAQLEKSRLLSDRFSAERPKGSFSTLEIQRTEQGDSAMYLCASSFARTGQETQYFGPGTRLLVL.

The chain combines TRBV10-2 with TRBJ2-7; D not resolved. Germline V CDR1 and CDR2: WSHSY, SAAADI. Trimming took off 3 bases at V and 4 bases at J, with 10 bases between the two ends. The length of the CDR3 is 13 residues. CDR3 region: CASSDGRHYEQYF. DNA of the CDR3: TGCGCCAGCAGTGACGGTCGACATTACGAGCAGTACTTC.

V gene TRBV5-1 combines with J gene TRBJ2-7; 8 bases line up with TRBD1. CDR1 is SGHRS, CDR2 YFSETQ, per germline. The V gene end was trimmed by 1 base and the J gene end by 3 bases; junction bases not matched to a gene: 6. This CDR3 comprises 15 residues. The CDR3 DNA reads as TGCGCCAGCAGCTTGCAGGGGGCACCCGACTACGAGCAGTACTTC. Translation: CASSLQGAPDYEQYF.

The gene calls are TRBV30 and TRBJ2-7, with TRBD2 as a possible D gene (6 bases). The CDR3 has 16 residues. Trimming removed 1 base from V and 0 bases from J, with 16 bases in between. Germline V gene lookup returns CDR1 GTSNPN and CDR2 SVGIG (reference sequence). Here the CDR3 reads CAWSGPVAVSSYEQYF. CDR3 sequence (DNA): TGTGCCTGGAGTGGACCTGTAGCGGTAAGCTCCTACGAGCAGTACTTC.

The V call is TRBV30, the J call TRBJ2-3; D perhaps matches TRBD2 (5 bases). Trimming left V 4 bases short and J 1 base short, with 12 bases between. The CDR3 totals 14 residues. CDR1 and CDR2 (germline): GTSNPN, SVGIG (reference sequence). The CDR3 DNA reads as TGTGCCTGGACCGAACGGGGAGGCACAGATACGCAGTATTTT. Encoded protein: CAWTERGGTDTQYF. The whole variable domain, filled in from reference TRBV30 and TRBJ2-3, reads SQTIHQWPATLVQPVGSPLSLECTVEGTSNPNLYWYRQAAGRGLQLLFYSVGIGQISSEVPQNLSASRPQDRQFILSSKKLLLSDSGFYLCAWTERGGTDTQYFGPGTRLTVL.

The chain couples TRBV10-1 to TRBJ1-1, with D possibly being TRBD1 (6 bases). CDR1 and CDR2 from the germline V gene are WNHNN and SYGVQD (reference sequence). Trimming cost V 8 bases and J 8 bases, with 15 bases left between them. The length of the CDR3 is 12 residues. The CDR3 loop is CASLNRTAEAFF. The DNA for the CDR3 is TGCGCCAGCCTAAACCGGACAGCAGAAGCTTTCTTT.

The J gene is TRBJ1-1, the V gene TRBV14; no clear D gene. Per the germline V gene, CDR1 is SGHDN and CDR2 is FVKESK. The germline V and J ends were trimmed by 0 bases and 0 bases, with 8 bases remaining between them. The CDR3 is 15 amino acids. The CDR3 here is CASSQDPTLNTEAFF. The CDR3 DNA is TGTGCCAGCAGCCAAGATCCCACCCTGAACACTGAAGCTTTCTTT.

V and J are TRBV5-1 and TRBJ2-3, with 10 positions matching TRBD2. Trimming cost V 2 bases and J 2 bases; bases outside gene matches: 5. Germline assignment: CDR1 SGHRS and CDR2 YFSETQ. The CDR3 has 16 amino acids. DNA of the CDR3: TGCGCCAGCAGCTTTAGCGGGGGGAGCTTCACAGATACGCAGTATTTT. It specifies CASSFSGGSFTDTQYF.

V and J are TRBV29-1 and TRBJ2-7; no clear D gene. Germline CDR1 and CDR2: SQVTM and ANQGSEA. The CDR3 is 12 residues long. V was pared by 2 bases and J by 1 base, with 6 bases between. CDR3 nucleotide sequence: TGCAGCGTTGAAAGTGCATCCTACGAGCAGTACTTC. Amino acids: CSVESASYEQYF.

A word on this clone: This same CDR3 is encoded by further DNA sequences in the sample. The gene calls are TRBV5-1 and TRBJ2-1; D gene uncertain. The V end lost 0 bases, the J end lost 5 bases, and 6 bases lay between the germline ends. Germline-derived CDR1 and CDR2 are SGHRS and YFSETQ. This CDR3 contains 13 residues. The CDR3 DNA sequence: TGCGCCAGCAGCTTGGACTATCACAATGAGCAGTTCTTC. It encodes CASSLDYHNEQFF. Looking up the rest from reference TRBV5-1 and TRBJ2-1 gives the full variable domain: KAGVTQTPRYLIKTRGQQVTLSCSPISGHRSVSWYQQTPGQGLQFLFEYFSETQRNKGNFPGRFSGRQFSNSRSEMNVSTLELGDSALYLCASSLDYHNEQFFGPGTRLTVL.

This sequence joins TRBV6-5 and TRBJ1-5; 10 bases fit TRBD1. Unmatched junction bases numbered 4, after V lost 6 bases and J lost 8 bases. CDR1 and CDR2 from the germline V gene are MNHEY and SVGAGI. The CDR3 runs 13 residues. This chain's CDR3 is CASRGTGVEPQHF. The CDR3, as DNA: TGTGCCAGCAGGGGGACAGGGGTTGAGCCCCAGCATTTT.

This chain connects TRBV7-9 to TRBJ1-2, with D possibly TRBD1 on 5 matching bases. CDR3 length: 16 residues. Germline V CDR1 and CDR2: SEHNR, FQNEAQ (reference sequence). The V end lost 5 bases, the J end lost 4 bases, and 20 bases lay between the germline ends. The CDR3 here is CASSPTAGGQSYGYTF. The CDR3 DNA follows: TGTGCCAGCAGCCCTACCGCCGGGGGTCAGAGCTATGGCTACACCTTC.

The rearrangement joins TRBV9 to TRBJ2-1; the D gene is possibly TRBD2 (5 bases). Germline CDR1 reads SGDLS; CDR2 reads YYNGEE. Trimming stripped 0 bases from V and 9 bases from J, with 16 bases between. This CDR3 has 15 amino acids. For the CDR3, the DNA is TGTGCCAGCAGCGTAGAAGGACTCGTCTACGGTGAGCAGTTCTTC. Translating it yields CASSVEGLVYGEQFF.

This clone was recorded once. This chain uses TRBV2 with TRBJ1-6; unclear D gene. V was trimmed by 7 bases and J by 10 bases, leaving 8 bases between them. The CDR3 contains 11 residues. Germline V CDR1 and CDR2: SNHLY, FYNNEI. CDR3 loop: CASIGPSPLHF. The DNA of the CDR3 is TGTGCCAGCATTGGACCCTCACCCCTCCACTTT.

The V gene is TRBV2, the J gene TRBJ2-7, with D perhaps TRBD1 (6 bases). Looked up from germline, CDR1 is SNHLY and CDR2 is FYNNEI. V was cut by 5 bases and J by 0 bases, with 8 bases left in between. This CDR3 has 13 amino acids. The CDR3 reads CASSYRASYEQYF. CDR3 nucleotide sequence: TGTGCCAGCAGTTACAGGGCCTCCTACGAGCAGTACTTC.

The chain uses TRBV19 and TRBJ2-7; D remains unclear. V was pared by 5 bases and J by 0 bases, with 14 bases between. This CDR3 has 15 amino acids. In germline, CDR1 is LNHDA, CDR2 SQIVND (reference sequence). CDR3 residues: CASSFSSAYSYEQYF. For the CDR3, the DNA is TGTGCCAGTAGTTTCAGCAGTGCGTACTCCTACGAGCAGTACTTC.

The genes are TRBV5-4 and TRBJ1-2; possibly TRBD1 for D (5 bases). Trimming removed 4 bases at V and 7 bases at J, with 14 bases between. The CDR3 is 13 residues long. Germline loops: CDR1 SGHNT, CDR2 YYREEE (reference sequence). Here the CDR3 reads CASSVYGGIGYTF. The CDR3 coding sequence is TGTGCCAGCAGCGTCTACGGGGGGATTGGCTACACCTTC.

The rearrangement uses TRBV7-9 and TRBJ2-1, with TRBD2 matching 7 bases. This CDR3 comprises 14 residues. CDR1 is SEHNR and CDR2 is FQNEAQ in the germline V gene (reference sequence). Trimming cost V 3 bases and J 9 bases; bases outside gene matches: 8. The CDR3 coding sequence is TGTGCCAGCAGCTTCGGCGGGAGCTTGAGTGAGCAGTTCTTC. Translation gives CASSFGGSLSEQFF.

This sequence joins TRBV21-1 and TRBJ2-3; whether TRBD1, the table's D call, matches the DNA was not checked. TRBV21-1 is assigned pseudogene status. The CDR3 runs to 15 residues. As DNA, the CDR3 is TGTGCCAGCAGCAAAGATATGGGGGCGCCAGATACGCAGTATTTT. Translating gives CASSKDMGAPDTQYF.

The genes are TRBV11-2 and TRBJ2-7, with D unresolved. Germline assignment: CDR1 SGHAT and CDR2 FQNNGV. V was shortened by 5 bases and J by 2 bases, with 13 bases between the two germline ends. The CDR3 spans 14 residues. CDR3 amino acids: CASSPLTLTYEQYF. The DNA for the CDR3 is TGTGCCAGCAGCCCCCTGACTCTCACCTACGAGCAGTACTTC.